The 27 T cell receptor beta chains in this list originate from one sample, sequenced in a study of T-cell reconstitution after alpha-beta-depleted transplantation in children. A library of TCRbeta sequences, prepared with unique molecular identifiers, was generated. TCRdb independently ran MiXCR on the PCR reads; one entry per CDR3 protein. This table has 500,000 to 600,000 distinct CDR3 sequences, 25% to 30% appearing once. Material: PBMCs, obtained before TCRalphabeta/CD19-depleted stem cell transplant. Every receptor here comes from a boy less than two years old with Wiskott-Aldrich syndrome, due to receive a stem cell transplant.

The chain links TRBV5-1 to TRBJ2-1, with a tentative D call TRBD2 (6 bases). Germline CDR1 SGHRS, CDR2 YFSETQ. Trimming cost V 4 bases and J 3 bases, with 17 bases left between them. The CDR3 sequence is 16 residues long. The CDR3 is CASSPPPGDLYNEQFF. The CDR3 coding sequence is TGCGCCAGCAGCCCCCCCCCGGGAGACCTCTACAATGAGCAGTTCTTC.

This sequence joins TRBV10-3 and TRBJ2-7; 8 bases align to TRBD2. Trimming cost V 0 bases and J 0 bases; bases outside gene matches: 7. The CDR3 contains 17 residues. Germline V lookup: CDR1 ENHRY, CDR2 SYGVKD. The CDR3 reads CAISESASGRPSYEQYF. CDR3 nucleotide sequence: TGTGCCATCAGTGAGTCGGCTAGCGGGCGTCCCTCCTACGAGCAGTACTTC.

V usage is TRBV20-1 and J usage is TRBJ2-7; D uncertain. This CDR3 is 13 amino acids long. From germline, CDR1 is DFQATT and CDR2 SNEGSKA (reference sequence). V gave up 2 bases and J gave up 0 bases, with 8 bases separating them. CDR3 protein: CSARRDDSYEQYF. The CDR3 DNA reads TGCAGTGCTAGAAGGGATGACTCCTACGAGCAGTACTTC.

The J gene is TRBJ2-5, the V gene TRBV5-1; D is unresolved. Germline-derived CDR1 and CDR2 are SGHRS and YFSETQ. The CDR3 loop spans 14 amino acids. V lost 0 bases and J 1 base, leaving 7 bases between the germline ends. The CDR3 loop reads CASSLESIQETQYF. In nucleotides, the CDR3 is TGCGCCAGCAGCTTGGAGAGCATCCAAGAGACCCAGTACTTC.

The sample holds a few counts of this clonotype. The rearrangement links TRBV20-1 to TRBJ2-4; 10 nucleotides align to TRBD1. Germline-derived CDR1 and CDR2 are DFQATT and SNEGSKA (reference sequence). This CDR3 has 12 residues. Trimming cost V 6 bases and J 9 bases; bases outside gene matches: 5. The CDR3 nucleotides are TGCAGTGCCGGGACAGGGGACGGCATTCAGTACTTC. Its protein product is CSAGTGDGIQYF.

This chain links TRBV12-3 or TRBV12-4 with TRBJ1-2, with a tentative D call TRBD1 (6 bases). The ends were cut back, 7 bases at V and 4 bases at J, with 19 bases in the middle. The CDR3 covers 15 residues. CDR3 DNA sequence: TGTGCCAGCACCCCCCGCAAAGGGGGTAGCTATGGCTACACCTTC. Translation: CASTPRKGGSYGYTF.

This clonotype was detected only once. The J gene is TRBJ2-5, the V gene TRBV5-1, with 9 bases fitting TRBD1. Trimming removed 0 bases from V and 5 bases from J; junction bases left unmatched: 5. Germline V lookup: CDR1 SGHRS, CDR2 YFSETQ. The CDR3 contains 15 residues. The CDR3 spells CASSLGDRASETQYF. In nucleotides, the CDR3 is TGCGCCAGCAGCTTGGGGGACAGGGCTTCGGAGACCCAGTACTTC. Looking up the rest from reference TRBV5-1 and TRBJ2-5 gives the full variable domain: KAGVTQTPRYLIKTRGQQVTLSCSPISGHRSVSWYQQTPGQGLQFLFEYFSETQRNKGNFPGRFSGRQFSNSRSEMNVSTLELGDSALYLCASSLGDRASETQYFGPGTRLLVL.

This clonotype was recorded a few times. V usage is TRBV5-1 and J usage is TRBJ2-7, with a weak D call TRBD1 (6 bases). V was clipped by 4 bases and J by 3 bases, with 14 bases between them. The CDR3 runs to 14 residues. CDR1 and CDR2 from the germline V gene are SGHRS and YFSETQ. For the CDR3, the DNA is TGCGCCAGCAGCACCGGCGACAGGCGCTACGAGCAGTACTTC. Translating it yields CASSTGDRRYEQYF.

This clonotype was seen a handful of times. This CDR3 reads CSAGVPMAGKPDTQYF. The CDR3 coding sequence is TGCAGTGCCGGAGTCCCCATGGCGGGAAAACCAGATACGCAGTATTTT. The J gene is TRBJ2-3, the V gene TRBV20-1, with TRBD2 as a possible D gene (6 bases). CDR3 length: 16 amino acids. The germline V and J ends were trimmed by 6 bases and 4 bases, with 23 bases remaining between them. Germline V gene sequence: CDR1 DFQATT, CDR2 SNEGSKA (reference sequence).

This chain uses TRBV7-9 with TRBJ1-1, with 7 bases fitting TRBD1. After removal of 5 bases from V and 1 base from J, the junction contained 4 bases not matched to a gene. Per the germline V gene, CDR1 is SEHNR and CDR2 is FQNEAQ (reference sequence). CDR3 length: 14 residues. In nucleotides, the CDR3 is TGTGCCAGCAGCCACGAGGGGGCGAACACTGAAGCTTTCTTT. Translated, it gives CASSHEGANTEAFF.

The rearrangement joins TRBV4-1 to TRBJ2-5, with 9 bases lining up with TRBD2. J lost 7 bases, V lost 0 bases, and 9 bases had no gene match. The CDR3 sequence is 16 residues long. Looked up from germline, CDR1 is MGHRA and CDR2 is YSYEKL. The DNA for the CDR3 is TGCGCCAGCAGCCAAGATGAGATAGCGGGAGTTGGGACCCAGTACTTC. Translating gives CASSQDEIAGVGTQYF.

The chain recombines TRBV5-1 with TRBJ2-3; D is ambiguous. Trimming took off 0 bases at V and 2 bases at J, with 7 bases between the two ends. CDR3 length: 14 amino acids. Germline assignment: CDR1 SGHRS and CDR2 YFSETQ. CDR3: CASSLVDTTDTQYF. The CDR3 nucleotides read TGCGCCAGCAGCTTGGTAGACACCACAGATACGCAGTATTTT.

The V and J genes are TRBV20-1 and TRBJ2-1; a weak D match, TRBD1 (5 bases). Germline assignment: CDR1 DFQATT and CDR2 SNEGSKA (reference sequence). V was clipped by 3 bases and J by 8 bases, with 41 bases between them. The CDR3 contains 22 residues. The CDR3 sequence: CSASPFKVATAISGVESHEQFF. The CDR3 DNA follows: TGCAGTGCTAGTCCCTTCAAAGTTGCGACAGCTATATCCGGCGTCGAATCCCATGAGCAGTTCTTC.

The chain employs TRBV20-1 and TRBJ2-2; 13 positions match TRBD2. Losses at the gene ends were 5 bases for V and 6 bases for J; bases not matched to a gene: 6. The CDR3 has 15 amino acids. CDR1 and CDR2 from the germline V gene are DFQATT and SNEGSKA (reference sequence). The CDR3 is CSASGLAGVAGELFF. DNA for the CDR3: TGCAGTGCTTCAGGACTAGCGGGAGTCGCCGGGGAGCTGTTTTTT.

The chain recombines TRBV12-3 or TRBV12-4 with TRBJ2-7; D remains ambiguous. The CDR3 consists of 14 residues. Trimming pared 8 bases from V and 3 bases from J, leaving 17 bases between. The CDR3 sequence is CASRFQNGVYEQYF. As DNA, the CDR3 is TGTGCCAGCCGCTTTCAAAATGGGGTCTACGAGCAGTACTTC.

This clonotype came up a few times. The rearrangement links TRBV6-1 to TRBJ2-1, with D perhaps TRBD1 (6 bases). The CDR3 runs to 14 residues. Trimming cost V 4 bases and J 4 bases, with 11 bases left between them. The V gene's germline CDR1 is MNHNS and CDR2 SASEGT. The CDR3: CASSGRDIYNEQFF. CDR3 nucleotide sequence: TGTGCCAGCAGTGGCCGGGACATATACAATGAGCAGTTCTTC.

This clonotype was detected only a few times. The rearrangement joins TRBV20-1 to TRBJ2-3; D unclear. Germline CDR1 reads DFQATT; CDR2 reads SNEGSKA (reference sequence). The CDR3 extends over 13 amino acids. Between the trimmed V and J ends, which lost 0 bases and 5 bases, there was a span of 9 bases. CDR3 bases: TGCAGTGCTAGAGACCCTGGTGTAGATACGCAGTATTTT. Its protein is CSARDPGVDTQYF.

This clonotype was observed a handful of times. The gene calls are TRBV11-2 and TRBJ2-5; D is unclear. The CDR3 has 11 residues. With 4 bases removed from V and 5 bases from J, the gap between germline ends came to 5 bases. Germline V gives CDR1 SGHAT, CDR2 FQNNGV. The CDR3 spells CASSSPETQYF. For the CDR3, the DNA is TGTGCCAGCAGCTCCCCGGAGACCCAGTACTTC.

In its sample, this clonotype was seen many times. This CDR3 is CASADRDHTQYF. In DNA, the CDR3 is TGCGCCAGCGCCGACAGGGACCATACGCAGTATTTT. The J gene is TRBJ2-3, the V gene TRBV5-1; the match to TRBD1 covers 7 bases. The ends lost 7 bases at V and 7 bases at J; junction bases unmatched: 6. This CDR3 comprises 12 residues. The V gene's germline CDR1 is SGHRS and CDR2 YFSETQ. Drawing the rest from reference TRBV5-1 and TRBJ2-3, the complete variable domain is KAGVTQTPRYLIKTRGQQVTLSCSPISGHRSVSWYQQTPGQGLQFLFEYFSETQRNKGNFPGRFSGRQFSNSRSEMNVSTLELGDSALYLCASADRDHTQYFGPGTRLTVL.

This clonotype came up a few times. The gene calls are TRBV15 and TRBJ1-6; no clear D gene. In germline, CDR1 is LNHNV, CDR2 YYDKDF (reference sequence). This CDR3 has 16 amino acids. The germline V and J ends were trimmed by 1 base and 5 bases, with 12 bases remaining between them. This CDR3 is CATSRAGGRNNSPLHF. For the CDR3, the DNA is TGTGCCACCAGCAGAGCAGGAGGACGGAATAATTCACCCCTCCACTTT. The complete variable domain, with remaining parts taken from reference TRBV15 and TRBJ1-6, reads DAMVIQNPRYQVTQFGKPVTLSCSQTLNHNVMYWYQQKSSQAPKLLFHYYDKDFNNEADTPDNFQSRRPNTSFCFLDIRSPGLGDTAMYLCATSRAGGRNNSPLHFGNGTRLTVT.

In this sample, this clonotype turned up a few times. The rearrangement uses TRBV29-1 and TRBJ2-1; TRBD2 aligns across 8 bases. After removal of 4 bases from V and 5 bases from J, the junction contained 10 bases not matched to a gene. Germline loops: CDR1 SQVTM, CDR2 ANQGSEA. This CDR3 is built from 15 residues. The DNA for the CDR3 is TGCAGCGTTGGAGGGCGACTAGCGCGACACAATGAGCAGTTCTTC. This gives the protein CSVGGRLARHNEQFF.

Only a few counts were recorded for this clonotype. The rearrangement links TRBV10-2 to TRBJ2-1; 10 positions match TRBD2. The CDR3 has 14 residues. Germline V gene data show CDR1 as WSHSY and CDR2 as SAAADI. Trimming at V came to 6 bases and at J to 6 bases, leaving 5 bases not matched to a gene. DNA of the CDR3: TGCGCCAGCAGCTCTAGCGGGAGCGCCAATGAGCAGTTCTTC. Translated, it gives CASSSSGSANEQFF.

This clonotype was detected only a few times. The CDR3 sequence: CSATDYRSYNEQFF. CDR3 in DNA: TGCAGTGCTACGGACTACCGCTCCTACAATGAGCAGTTCTTC. The chain is built from TRBV20-1 and TRBJ2-1, with a possible D match to TRBD2 (6 bases). V shed 4 bases and J shed 0 bases, with 10 bases lying between them. Germline assignment: CDR1 DFQATT and CDR2 SNEGSKA (reference sequence). This CDR3 spans 14 amino acids.

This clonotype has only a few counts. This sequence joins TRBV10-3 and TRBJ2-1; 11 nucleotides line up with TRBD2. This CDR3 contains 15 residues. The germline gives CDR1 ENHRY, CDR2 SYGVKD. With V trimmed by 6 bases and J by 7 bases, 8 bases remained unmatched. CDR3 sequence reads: CAIRVAGGPNNEQFF. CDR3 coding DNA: TGTGCCATCAGGGTAGCGGGAGGGCCTAATAATGAGCAGTTCTTC.

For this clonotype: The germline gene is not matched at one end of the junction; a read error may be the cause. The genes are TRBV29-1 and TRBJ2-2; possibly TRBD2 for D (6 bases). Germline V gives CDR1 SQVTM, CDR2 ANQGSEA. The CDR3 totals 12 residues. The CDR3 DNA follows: TGCAGCGTAGCCCTTGCTGCCGGGGGGCTGTTTTTT. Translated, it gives CSVALAAGGLFF.

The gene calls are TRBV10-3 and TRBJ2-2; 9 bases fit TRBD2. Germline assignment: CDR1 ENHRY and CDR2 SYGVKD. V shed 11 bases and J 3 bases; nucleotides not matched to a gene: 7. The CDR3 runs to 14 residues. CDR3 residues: CAAAGLADTGELFF. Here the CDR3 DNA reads TGTGCCGCTGCGGGACTAGCTGACACCGGGGAGCTGTTTTTT.

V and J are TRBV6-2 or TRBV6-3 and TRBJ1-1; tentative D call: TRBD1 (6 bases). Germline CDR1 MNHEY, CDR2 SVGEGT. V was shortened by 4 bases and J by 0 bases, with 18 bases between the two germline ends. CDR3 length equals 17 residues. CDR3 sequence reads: CASSSSPQGHLNTEAFF. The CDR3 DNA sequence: TGTGCCAGCAGTTCCTCCCCTCAGGGACACCTGAACACTGAAGCTTTCTTT.